The clone carrying this T cell receptor beta chain has more than one count but fewer than ten. TCRdb reanalysed the RT-PCR reads using MiXCR and keeps one entry per CDR3 protein. Altogether around 700,000 distinct CDR3 sequences are present, 12% to 15% being singletons, with the ten largest covering roughly 3.9%. Sequencing used memory CD4+ T cells from blood. This sequence originates from a female donor in good health, serving as a healthy control.

The CDR3 DNA follows: TGTGCCAGCAGTTTTCGAGGACCGAGGAACACCATATATTTT. Amino acid sequence: CASSFRGPRNTIYF. This chain joins TRBV12-3 or TRBV12-4 and TRBJ1-3; no firm D call. The CDR3 runs to 14 residues. The V gene lost 3 bases and the J gene lost 7 bases, with 13 bases spanning the gap.